The table lists the clone carrying this TCR beta chain with a few counts. The data belong to a study of blood T cell repertoires in COVID-19. Study details: The origin of the acute and convalescent COVID-19 samples was the United States, Italy and Spain. Sources were T cells, B-cell-depleted T cells, or PBMCs; the material itself was cDNA or gDNA.

The CDR3 has 13 residues. Trimming stripped 0 bases from V and 4 bases from J, with 4 bases between. Germline lookup yields CDR1 SGHRS and CDR2 YFSETQ. Authors' processing steps: Reference gene primer amplification in the assay estimated nucleated cell counts. Some clones are missing from TCRdb's copy, which holds only in-frame ones; the method was immunoSEQ multiplex PCR. D and trimming were read from the DNA, whereas the V and J calls and clone size are those reported in that table. The sample yields approximately 140,000 clones, about 91% seen once. The chain has TRBV5-1 and TRBJ2-2; D uncertain. This clonotype was sampled from a human donor in a cohort sampled during active COVID-19. What was sequenced was peripheral blood. The DNA for the CDR3 is TGCGCCAGCAGCTTGGTCGGCACCGGGGAGCTGTTTTTT. Translation gives CASSLVGTGELFF.